The rows below give T cell receptor beta chains drawn from one sample of a study of response to subunit inactivated influenza vaccine. TCRdb reanalysed the RT-PCR reads using MiXCR and keeps one entry per CDR3 protein. The repertoire includes about 170,000 distinct CDR3 sequences, about 10% of them detected once, and roughly 40% sits in the top ten. Here the sequenced sample was CD8+ T cells sorted from PBMCs, taken about 23 months after vaccination. All receptors derive from a man between 45 and 75 years old who received an inactivated influenza vaccine. Each CDR3 is given with its conserved first and last residue. D genes are given only for firm matches. A row's size may be missing; if present it is once, few, many or a size class.

J gene | V gene | clone size | D gene | CDR3 protein | CDR3 DNA
TRBJ2-1 | TRBV29-1 | many | . | CTFGSYNEQFF | TGCACTTTCGGCTCCTACAATGAGCAGTTCTTC
TRBJ1-3 | TRBV5-5 | many | . | CASSFTSGTGNTIYF | TGTGCCAGCAGCTTTACAAGTGGAACTGGAAACACCATATATTTT
TRBJ2-1 | TRBV11-2 | many | TRBD2 | CASSLAGGGNEQFF | TGTGCCAGCAGCTTAGCCGGGGGGGGGAATGAGCAGTTCTTC
TRBJ1-5 | TRBV12-3/TRBV12-4 | many | TRBD1 | CASSTDRAGNQPQHF | TGTGCCAGCAGCACGGACAGGGCTGGCAATCAGCCCCAGCATTTT
TRBJ1-2 | TRBV14 | . | . | CASSQEVGKSYGYTF | TGTGCCAGCAGCCAAGAGGTGGGCAAATCGTATGGCTACACCTTC
TRBJ2-5 | TRBV12-3/TRBV12-4 | many | TRBD1 | CASSLGQGNQETQYF | TGTGCCAGCAGTTTGGGACAGGGCAACCAAGAGACCCAGTACTTC
TRBJ1-4 | TRBV11-2 | few | . | CASSSGTASEKLFF | TGTGCCAGCAGCTCCGGGACTGCCAGTGAAAAACTGTTTTTT
TRBJ2-7 | TRBV28 | few | TRBD1 | CASSPRDRGYEQYF | TGTGCCAGCAGTCCCCGGGACAGGGGCTACGAGCAGTACTTC
TRBJ1-2 | TRBV20-1 | many | . | CSARPRGTNYGYTF | TGCAGTGCTAGACCCCGGGGGACTAACTATGGCTACACCTTC
TRBJ1-5 | TRBV3-1 | . | . | CASSQGIGYSNQPQHF | TGTGCCAGCAGCCAAGGAATAGGGTATAGCAATCAGCCCCAGCATTTT
TRBJ2-7 | TRBV11-2 | few | TRBD2 | CASSLTSVYEQYF | TGTGCCAGCAGCTTGACTAGCGTGTACGAGCAGTACTTC
TRBJ2-7 | TRBV29-1 | . | . | CSVEERDGYEQYF | TGCAGCGTTGAAGAGCGGGATGGGTACGAGCAGTACTTC
TRBJ2-1 | TRBV29-1 | . | . | CSALVLEQFF | TGCAGCGCCCTAGTGCTTGAGCAGTTCTTC
TRBJ2-7 | TRBV19 | . | . | CASSILPGGTYEQYF | TGTGCCAGTAGTATTCTGCCAGGGGGGACCTACGAGCAGTACTTC
TRBJ2-3 | TRBV7-8 | many | . | CASRHPGGADRRTDTQYF | TGTGCCAGCAGACATCCAGGGGGGGCCGACAGGCGCACAGATACGCAGTATTTT
TRBJ2-3 | TRBV20-1 | few | . | CSARDLLEGTDTQYF | TGCAGTGCTAGAGATCTCCTAGAAGGGACAGATACGCAGTATTTT
TRBJ2-1 | TRBV2 | . | TRBD1 | CASRDRDMGEQFF | TGTGCCAGCAGGGACAGGGATATGGGGGAGCAGTTCTTC
TRBJ2-3 | TRBV6-1 | few | . | CASSHGAGITDTQYF | TGTGCCAGCAGCCACGGGGCGGGTATCACAGATACGCAGTATTTT